The 7 T cell receptor beta chains below were found in one sample sequenced in a study of CD8+CD57+ T cells in acquired aplastic anemia. TCR beta VDJ and CDR3 were profiled, and genomic DNA was the template. TCRdb re-derived calls from the reads in MiXCR, one entry per CDR3 protein. The data show under 200,000 distinct CDR3 sequences, around 52% seen once. Patients sequenced had flow cytometry evidence of CD8+CD57+ cell expansion. What was sequenced was sorted CD4+, CD8+, or CD8+CD57+ T cells (not recorded which) from PBMCs. These receptor sequences come from a human donor with aplastic anemia.

The chain carries TRBV19 and TRBJ1-5, with D unresolved. V was clipped by 11 bases and J by 6 bases, with 14 bases between them. This CDR3 comprises 12 residues. Looked up from germline, CDR1 is LNHDA and CDR2 is SQIVND (reference sequence). The CDR3 coding sequence is TGTGCCGGAGGAAGGGAGGGTCAGCCCCAGCATTTT. This codes for CAGGREGQPQHF.

In its sample, this clonotype was seen many times. The chain uses TRBV10-1 and TRBJ2-2; D remains unclear. Germline V lookup: CDR1 WNHNN, CDR2 SYGVQD (reference sequence). The CDR3 extends over 15 amino acids. Trimming cost V 4 bases and J 0 bases, with 9 bases left between them. The CDR3 region is CASSVKNSNTGELFF. The CDR3 bases are TGCGCCAGCAGTGTTAAAAATTCGAACACCGGGGAGCTGTTTTTT.

This clonotype was detected a few times. The V call is TRBV27, the J call TRBJ2-1; D unclear. Trimming removed 1 base from V and 7 bases from J, with 17 bases in between. CDR3 length equals 16 residues. The germline V gene has CDR1 MNHEY and CDR2 SMNVEV (reference sequence). The CDR3 sequence is CASSLLVVAQGNEQFF. DNA for the CDR3: TGTGCCAGCAGTTTATTAGTGGTGGCCCAAGGAAATGAGCAGTTCTTC.

The chain combines TRBV24-1 with TRBJ1-2, with a weak D call TRBD1 (6 bases). The CDR3 covers 15 residues. The ends were cut back, 11 bases at V and 8 bases at J, with 26 bases in the middle. CDR1 and CDR2 (germline): KGHDR, SFDVKD. This chain's CDR3 is CASSFGGGGPEGYTF. DNA for the CDR3: TGTGCCAGCAGCTTCGGGGGGGGGGGGCCTGAAGGCTACACCTTC.

This clonotype showed up many times. The V call is TRBV19, the J call TRBJ1-6; no clear D gene. The germline CDR1 and CDR2 sequences are LNHDA and SQIVND (reference sequence). The length of the CDR3 is 14 residues. V shed 6 bases and J shed 3 bases, with 9 bases lying between them. The CDR3 DNA is TGTGCCAGTAGAGATCGGGACTATAATTCACCCCTCCACTTT. This codes for CASRDRDYNSPLHF.

Turning to this clonotype: One junction end disagrees with the germline gene, perhaps due to a read error. The genes are TRBV20-1 and TRBJ2-2; D possibly corresponds to TRBD1 (6 bases). The germline V gene has CDR1 DFQATT and CDR2 SNEGSKA (reference sequence). This CDR3 contains 12 residues. The CDR3 DNA is TGCAGTGCGCACAGGGACACCGGGGAGCTGCTTTTT. Translated: CSAHRDTGELLF.

The V gene is TRBV15, the J gene TRBJ1-3; the match to TRBD1 covers 8 bases. The CDR3 runs to 15 residues. J was trimmed by 4 bases and V by 3 bases; bases with no gene match: 5. Per germline, CDR1 LNHNV and CDR2 YYDKDF (reference sequence). This CDR3 is CATSRQGAEGNTIYF. The CDR3 bases are TGTGCCACCAGCAGGCAGGGGGCGGAGGGAAACACCATATATTTT.